These T cell receptor beta chains were read from a single sample in a study of T cell responses to AZD1222 COVID-19 vaccine. The method was immunoSEQ multiplex PCR; TCRdb's version includes in-frame clones alone and lacks a portion of them. The sample carries about 140,000 clones, 70% to 90% recorded once. The sample in question was peripheral blood, obtained on day 0 of AZD1222 vaccination. The receptor source for this set is an adult in good health. CDR3s include the opening cysteine and the closing phenylalanine or tryptophan. The order of the fields is V gene, CDR3 length, CDR3 protein.

TRBV7-7,13,CASSIDRGETQYF
TRBV3-1/TRBV3-2,19,CASSQELGLAALWPDTQYF
TRBV5-4,11,CASSQQETQYF
TRBV13,17,CASSLAAGSVSYNEQFF
TRBV5-1,16,CASSFGGLSQDTEAFF
TRBV6-1,14,CASSEVRVRQPQHF
TRBV6-5,14,CASRGQTSNQPQHF
TRBV19,12,CATASGITEAFF
TRBV7-8,13,CASSLAGGREQYF
TRBV4-1,17,CASSHSSETENTGELFF
TRBV13,14,CASSWGLALNEQFF
TRBV19,16,CASSIDGSGTDYEQYF
TRBV28,15,CASSLSFYSGNTIYF
TRBV27,15,CASRGVGGFLYGYTF
TRBV15,13,CATSRDWATEAFF
TRBV28,17,CASSQRPGTPYQETQYF
TRBV9,12,CASSVGSSPLHF
TRBV19,14,CASSMRQDIYGYTF
TRBV14,13,CASSQGWGNTIYF
TRBV25-1,13,CATLGQGAEKLFF
TRBV10-1,14,CASSESTGPYEQYF
TRBV5-4,17,CASSPIPGLDGTGELFF
TRBV28,15,CASSLFRGGVDTQYF
TRBV4-2,14,CASSHADSNQPQHF
TRBV15,14,CATSGPTATYEQYF
TRBV5-4,15,CASSSDRGRVGELFF
TRBV5-1,14,CASSLAHPGTEAFF
TRBV3-1/TRBV3-2,14,CASSPFYGENTIYF
TRBV11-2,15,CASSPDGRVRDTQYF
TRBV6-6,11,CASSNRYGYTF
TRBV30,14,CAWSEDSSWQPQHF